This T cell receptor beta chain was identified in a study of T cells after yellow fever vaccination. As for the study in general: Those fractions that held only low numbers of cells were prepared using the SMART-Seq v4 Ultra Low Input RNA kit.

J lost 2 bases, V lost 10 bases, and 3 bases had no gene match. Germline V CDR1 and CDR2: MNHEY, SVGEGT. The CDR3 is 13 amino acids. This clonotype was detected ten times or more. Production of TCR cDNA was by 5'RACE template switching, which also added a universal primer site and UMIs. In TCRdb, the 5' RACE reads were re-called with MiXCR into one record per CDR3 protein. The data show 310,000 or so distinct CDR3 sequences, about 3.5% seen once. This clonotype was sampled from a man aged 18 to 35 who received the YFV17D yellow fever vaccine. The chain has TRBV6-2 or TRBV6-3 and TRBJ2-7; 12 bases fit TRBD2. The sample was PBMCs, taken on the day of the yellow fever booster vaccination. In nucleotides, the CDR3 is TGTGCCACGAGACTAGCGGGGGCCTACGAGCAGTACTTC. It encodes CATRLAGAYEQYF.